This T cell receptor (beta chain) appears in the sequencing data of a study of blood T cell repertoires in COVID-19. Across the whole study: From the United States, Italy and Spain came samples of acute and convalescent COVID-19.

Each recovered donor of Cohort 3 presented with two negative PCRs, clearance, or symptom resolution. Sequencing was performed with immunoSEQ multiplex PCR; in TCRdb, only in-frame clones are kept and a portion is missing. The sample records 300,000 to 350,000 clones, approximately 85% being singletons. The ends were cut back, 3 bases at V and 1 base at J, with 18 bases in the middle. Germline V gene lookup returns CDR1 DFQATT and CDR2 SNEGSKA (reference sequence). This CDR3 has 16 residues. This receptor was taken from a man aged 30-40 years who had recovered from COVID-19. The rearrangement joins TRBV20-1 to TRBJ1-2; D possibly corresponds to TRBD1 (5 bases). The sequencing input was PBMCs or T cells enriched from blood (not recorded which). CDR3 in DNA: TGCAGTGCTAGTTCACCCTCCTTGGGGGGTAACTATGGCTACACCTTC. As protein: CSASSPSLGGNYGYTF.